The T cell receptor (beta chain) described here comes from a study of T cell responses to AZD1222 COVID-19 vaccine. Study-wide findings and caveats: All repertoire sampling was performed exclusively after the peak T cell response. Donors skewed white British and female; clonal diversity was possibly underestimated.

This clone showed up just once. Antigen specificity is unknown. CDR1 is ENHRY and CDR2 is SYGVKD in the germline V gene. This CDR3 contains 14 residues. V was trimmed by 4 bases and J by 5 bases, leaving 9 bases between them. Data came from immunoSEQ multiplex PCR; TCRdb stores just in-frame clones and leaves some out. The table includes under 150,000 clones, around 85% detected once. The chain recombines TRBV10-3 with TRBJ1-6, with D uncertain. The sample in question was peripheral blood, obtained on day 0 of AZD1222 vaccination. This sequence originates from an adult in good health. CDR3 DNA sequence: TGTGCCATCAGTGGGCAGGAAAATAATTCACCCCTCCACTTT. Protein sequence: CAISGQENNSPLHF.